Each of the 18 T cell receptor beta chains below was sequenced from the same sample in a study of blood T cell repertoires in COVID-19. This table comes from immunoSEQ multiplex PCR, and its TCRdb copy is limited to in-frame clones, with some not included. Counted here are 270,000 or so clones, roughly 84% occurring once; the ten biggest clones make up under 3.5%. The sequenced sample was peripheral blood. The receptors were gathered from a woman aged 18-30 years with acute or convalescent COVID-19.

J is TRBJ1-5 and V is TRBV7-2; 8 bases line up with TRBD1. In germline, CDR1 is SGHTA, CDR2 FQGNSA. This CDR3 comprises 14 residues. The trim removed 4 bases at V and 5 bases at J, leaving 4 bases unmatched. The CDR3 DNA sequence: TGTGCCAGCAGCTACGACAGGGGTTATCAGCCCCAGCATTTT. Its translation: CASSYDRGYQPQHF.

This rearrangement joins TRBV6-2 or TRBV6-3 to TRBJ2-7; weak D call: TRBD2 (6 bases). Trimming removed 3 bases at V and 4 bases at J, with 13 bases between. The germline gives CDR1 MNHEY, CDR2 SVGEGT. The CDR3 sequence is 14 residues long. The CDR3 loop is CASSYPGDQYEQYF. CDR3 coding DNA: TGTGCCAGCAGTTATCCGGGGGATCAATACGAGCAGTACTTC.

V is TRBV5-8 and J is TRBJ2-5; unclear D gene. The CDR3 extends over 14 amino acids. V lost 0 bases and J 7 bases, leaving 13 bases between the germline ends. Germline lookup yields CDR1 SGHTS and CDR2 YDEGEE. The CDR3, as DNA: TGTGCCAGCAGCTTGGGGTCGCAGGCCTGGACCCAGTACTTC. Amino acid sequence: CASSLGSQAWTQYF.

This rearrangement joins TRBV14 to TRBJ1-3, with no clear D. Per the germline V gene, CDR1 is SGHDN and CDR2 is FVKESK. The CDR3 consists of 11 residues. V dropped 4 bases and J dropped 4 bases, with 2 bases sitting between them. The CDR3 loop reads CASSPGNTIYF. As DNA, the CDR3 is TGTGCCAGCAGCCCAGGAAACACCATATATTTT. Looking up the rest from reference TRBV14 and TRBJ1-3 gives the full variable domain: EAGVTQFPSHSVIEKGQTVTLRCDPISGHDNLYWYRRVMGKEIKFLLHFVKESKQDESGMPNNRFLAERTGGTYSTLKVQPAELEDSGVYFCASSPGNTIYFGEGSWLTVV.

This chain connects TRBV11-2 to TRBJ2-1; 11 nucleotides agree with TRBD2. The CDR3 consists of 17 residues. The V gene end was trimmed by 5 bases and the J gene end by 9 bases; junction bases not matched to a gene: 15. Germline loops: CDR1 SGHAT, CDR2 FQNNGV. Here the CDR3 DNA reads TGTGCCAGCAGCCCTCGGACTAGCGGGCTAATCGGGAGTGAGCAGTTCTTC. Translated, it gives CASSPRTSGLIGSEQFF.

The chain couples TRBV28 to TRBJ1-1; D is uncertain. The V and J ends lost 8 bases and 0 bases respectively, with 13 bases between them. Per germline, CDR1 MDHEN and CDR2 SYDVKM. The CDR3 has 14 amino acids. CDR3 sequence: CASWATDMNTEAFF. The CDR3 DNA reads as TGTGCCAGCTGGGCCACGGATATGAACACTGAAGCTTTCTTT.

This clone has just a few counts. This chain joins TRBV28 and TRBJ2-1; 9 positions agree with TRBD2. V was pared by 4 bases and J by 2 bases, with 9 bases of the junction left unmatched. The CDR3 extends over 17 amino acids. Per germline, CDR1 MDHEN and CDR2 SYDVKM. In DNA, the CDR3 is TGTGCCAGCAGTTCCCTATTAGCGGGAGTTGCCTACAATGAGCAGTTCTTC. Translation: CASSSLLAGVAYNEQFF.

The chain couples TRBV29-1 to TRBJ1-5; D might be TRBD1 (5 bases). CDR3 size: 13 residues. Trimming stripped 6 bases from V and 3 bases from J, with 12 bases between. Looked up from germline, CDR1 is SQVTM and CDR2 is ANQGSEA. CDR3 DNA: TGCAGCGTCGGATGGGGGGTCAATCAGCCCCAGCATTTT. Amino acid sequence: CSVGWGVNQPQHF.

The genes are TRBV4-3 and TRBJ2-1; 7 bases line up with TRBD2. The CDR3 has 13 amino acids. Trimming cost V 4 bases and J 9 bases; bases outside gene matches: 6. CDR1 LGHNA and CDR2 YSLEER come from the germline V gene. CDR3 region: CASSLGGSVEQFF. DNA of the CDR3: TGCGCCAGCAGCCTGGGCGGGAGCGTTGAGCAGTTCTTC.

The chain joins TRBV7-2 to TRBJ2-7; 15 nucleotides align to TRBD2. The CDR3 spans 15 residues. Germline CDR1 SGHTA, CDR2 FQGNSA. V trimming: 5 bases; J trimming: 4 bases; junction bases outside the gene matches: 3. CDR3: CASSVGLAGGYEQYF. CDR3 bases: TGTGCCAGCAGCGTCGGACTAGCGGGAGGGTACGAGCAGTACTTC.

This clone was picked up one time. CDR3 sequence (DNA): TGTGCCAGCAGCCTATGGACTAGCGGGTACAATGAGCAGTTCTTC. Translation gives CASSLWTSGYNEQFF. The chain links TRBV5-4 to TRBJ2-1; the match to TRBD2 covers 11 bases. CDR1 is SGHNT and CDR2 is YYREEE in the germline V gene (reference sequence). V shed 4 bases and J 4 bases; nucleotides not matched to a gene: 4. This CDR3 comprises 15 residues.

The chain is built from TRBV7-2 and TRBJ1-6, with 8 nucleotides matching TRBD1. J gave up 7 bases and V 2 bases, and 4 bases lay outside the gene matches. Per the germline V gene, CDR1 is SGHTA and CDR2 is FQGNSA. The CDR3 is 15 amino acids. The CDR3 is CASSLSGTGNSPLHF. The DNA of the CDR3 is TGTGCCAGCAGCTTATCCGGGACAGGCAATTCACCCCTCCACTTT.

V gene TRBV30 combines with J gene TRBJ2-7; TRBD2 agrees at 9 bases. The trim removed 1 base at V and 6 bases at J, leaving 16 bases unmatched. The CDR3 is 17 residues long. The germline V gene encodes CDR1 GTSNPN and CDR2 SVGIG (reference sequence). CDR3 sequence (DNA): TGTGCCTGGAGTGGTGGCACCAGGGCTAGCGGGAAAGGCGAGCAGTACTTC. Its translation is CAWSGGTRASGKGEQYF.

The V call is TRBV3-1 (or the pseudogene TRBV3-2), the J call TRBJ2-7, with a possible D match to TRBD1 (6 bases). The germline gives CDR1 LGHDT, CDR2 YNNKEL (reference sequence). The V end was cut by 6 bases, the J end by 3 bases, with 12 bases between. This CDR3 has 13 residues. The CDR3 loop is CASSRTGRYEQYF. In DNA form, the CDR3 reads TGTGCCAGCAGTCGCACAGGGCGCTACGAGCAGTACTTC.

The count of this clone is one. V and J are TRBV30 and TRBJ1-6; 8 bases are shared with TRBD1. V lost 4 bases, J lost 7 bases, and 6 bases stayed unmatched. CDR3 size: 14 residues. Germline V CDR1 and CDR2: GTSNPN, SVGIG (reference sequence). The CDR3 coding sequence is TGTGCCTGGAACCCGGGACAGGAGAATTCACCCCTCCACTTT. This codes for CAWNPGQENSPLHF.

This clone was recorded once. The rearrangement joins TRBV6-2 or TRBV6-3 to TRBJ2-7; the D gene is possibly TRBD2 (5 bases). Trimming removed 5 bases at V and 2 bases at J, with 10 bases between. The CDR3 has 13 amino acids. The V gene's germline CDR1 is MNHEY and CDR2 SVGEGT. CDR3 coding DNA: TGTGCCAGCAGTCGGACCGGGACCTACGAGCAGTACTTC. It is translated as CASSRTGTYEQYF.

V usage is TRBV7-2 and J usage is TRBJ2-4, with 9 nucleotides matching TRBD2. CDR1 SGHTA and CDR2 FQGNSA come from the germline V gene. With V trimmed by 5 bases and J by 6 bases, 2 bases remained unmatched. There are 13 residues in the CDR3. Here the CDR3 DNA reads TGTGCCAGCAGCGCGGGACTAGCAAACATTCAGTACTTC. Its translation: CASSAGLANIQYF.

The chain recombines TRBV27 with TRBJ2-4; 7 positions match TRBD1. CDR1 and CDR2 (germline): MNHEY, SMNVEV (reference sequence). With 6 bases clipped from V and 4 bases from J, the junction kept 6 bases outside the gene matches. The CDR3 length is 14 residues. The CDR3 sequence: CASRGPGQKNIQYF. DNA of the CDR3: TGTGCCAGCAGAGGCCCGGGACAGAAAAACATTCAGTACTTC.